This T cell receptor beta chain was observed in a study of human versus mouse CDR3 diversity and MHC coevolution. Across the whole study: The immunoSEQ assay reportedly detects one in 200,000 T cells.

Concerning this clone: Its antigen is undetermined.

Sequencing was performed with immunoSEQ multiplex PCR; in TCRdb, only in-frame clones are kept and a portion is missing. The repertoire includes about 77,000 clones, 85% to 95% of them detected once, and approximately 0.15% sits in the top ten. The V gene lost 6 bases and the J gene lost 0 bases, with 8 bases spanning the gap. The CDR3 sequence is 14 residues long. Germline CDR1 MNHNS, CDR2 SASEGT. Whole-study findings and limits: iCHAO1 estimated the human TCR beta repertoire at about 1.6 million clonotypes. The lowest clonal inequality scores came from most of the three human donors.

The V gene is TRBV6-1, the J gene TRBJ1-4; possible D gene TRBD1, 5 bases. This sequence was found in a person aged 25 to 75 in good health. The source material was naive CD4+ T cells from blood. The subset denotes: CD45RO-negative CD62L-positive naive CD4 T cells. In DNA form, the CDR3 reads TGTGCCAGCAGGACAGTCGCAACTAATGAAAAACTGTTTTTT. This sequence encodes CASRTVATNEKLFF.